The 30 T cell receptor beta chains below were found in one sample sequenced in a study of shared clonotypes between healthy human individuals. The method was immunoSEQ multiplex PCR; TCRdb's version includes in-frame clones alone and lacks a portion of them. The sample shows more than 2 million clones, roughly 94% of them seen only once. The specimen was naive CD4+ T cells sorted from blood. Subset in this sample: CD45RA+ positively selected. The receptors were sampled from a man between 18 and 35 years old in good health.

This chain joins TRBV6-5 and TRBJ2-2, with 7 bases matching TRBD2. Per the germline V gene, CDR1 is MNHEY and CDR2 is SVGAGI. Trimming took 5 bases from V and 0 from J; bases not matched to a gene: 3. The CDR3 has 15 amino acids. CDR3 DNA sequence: TGTGCCAGCAGTCAACTAGCGACGAACACCGGGGAGCTGTTTTTT. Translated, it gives CASSQLATNTGELFF.

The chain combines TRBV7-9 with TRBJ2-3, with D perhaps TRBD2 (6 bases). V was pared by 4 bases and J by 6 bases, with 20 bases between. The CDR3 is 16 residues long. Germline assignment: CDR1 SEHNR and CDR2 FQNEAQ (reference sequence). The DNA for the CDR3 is TGTGCCAGCAGCTCCCTTAGCGGTTTAGTGGGGGATACGCAGTATTTT. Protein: CASSSLSGLVGDTQYF. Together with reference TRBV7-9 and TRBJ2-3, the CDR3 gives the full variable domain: DTGVSQNPRHKITKRGQNVTFRCDPISEHNRLYWYRQTLGQGPEFLTYFQNEAQLEKSRLLSDRFSAERPKGSFSTLEIQRTEQGDSAMYLCASSSLSGLVGDTQYFGPGTRLTVL.

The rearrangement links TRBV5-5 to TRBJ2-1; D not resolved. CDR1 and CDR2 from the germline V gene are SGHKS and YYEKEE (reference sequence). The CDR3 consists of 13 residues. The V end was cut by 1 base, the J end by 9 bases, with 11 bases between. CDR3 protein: CASSLIQAGEQFF. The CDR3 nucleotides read TGTGCCAGCAGCTTGATTCAAGCAGGTGAGCAGTTCTTC.

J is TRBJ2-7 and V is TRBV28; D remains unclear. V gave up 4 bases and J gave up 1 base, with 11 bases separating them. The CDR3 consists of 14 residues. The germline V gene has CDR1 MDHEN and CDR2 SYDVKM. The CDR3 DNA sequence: TGTGCCAGCAGTTCCCCCCCCAGGTCCTACGAGCAGTACTTC. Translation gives CASSSPPRSYEQYF.

CDR3 bases: TGCGCCAGCAGCTTGGCTGGGACTTTCAACCCTTCTGAGCAGTACTTC. It specifies CASSLAGTFNPSEQYF. The chain recombines TRBV5-1 with TRBJ2-7, with D perhaps matching TRBD2 (6 bases). V lost 0 bases, J lost 7 bases, and 20 bases lay in between. This CDR3 spans 16 amino acids. Germline-derived CDR1 and CDR2 are SGHRS and YFSETQ.

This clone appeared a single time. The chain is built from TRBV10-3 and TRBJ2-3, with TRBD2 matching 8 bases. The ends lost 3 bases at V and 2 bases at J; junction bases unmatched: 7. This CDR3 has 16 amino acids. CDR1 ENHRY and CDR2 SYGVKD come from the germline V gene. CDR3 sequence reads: CAISDTSGGPTDTQYF. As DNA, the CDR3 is TGTGCCATCAGTGATACCAGCGGGGGCCCCACAGATACGCAGTATTTT.

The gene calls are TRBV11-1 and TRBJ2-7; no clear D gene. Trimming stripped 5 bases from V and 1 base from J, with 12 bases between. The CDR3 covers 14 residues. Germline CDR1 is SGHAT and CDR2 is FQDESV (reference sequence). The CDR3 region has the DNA TGTGCCAGCAGCCGCCAGGCCGGGTCCTACGAGCAGTACTTC. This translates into CASSRQAGSYEQYF.

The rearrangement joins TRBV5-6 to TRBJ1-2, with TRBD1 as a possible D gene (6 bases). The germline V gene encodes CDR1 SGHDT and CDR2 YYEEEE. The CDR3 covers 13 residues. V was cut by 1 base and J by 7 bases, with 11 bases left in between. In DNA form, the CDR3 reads TGTGCCAGCAGCTTGAATCGGGGGCCTGGCTACACCTTC. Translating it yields CASSLNRGPGYTF. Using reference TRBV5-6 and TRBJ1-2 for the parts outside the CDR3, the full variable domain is DAGVTQSPTHLIKTRGQQVTLRCSPKSGHDTVSWYQQALGQGPQFIFQYYEEEERQRGNFPDRFSGHQFPNYSSELNVNALLLGDSALYLCASSLNRGPGYTFGSGTRLTVV.

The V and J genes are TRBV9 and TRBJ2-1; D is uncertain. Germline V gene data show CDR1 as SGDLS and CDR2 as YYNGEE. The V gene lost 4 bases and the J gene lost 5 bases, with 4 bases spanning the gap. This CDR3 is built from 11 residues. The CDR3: CASSRNNEQFF. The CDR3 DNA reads TGTGCCAGCAGCCGTAACAATGAGCAGTTCTTC.

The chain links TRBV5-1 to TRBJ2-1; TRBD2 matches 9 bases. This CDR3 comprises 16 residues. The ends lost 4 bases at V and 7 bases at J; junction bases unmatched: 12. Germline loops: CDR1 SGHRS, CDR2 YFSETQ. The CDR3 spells CASSRAGTSQRNEQFF. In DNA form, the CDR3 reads TGCGCCAGCAGCAGGGCTGGGACTAGCCAACGAAATGAGCAGTTCTTC.

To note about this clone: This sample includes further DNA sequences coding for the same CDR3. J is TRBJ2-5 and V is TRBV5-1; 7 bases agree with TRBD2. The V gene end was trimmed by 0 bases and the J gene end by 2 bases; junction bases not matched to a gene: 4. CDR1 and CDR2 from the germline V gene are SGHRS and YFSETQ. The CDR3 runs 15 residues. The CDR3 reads CASSLVSSGQETQYF. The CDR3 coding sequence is TGCGCCAGCAGCTTGGTTTCTAGCGGACAAGAGACCCAGTACTTC.

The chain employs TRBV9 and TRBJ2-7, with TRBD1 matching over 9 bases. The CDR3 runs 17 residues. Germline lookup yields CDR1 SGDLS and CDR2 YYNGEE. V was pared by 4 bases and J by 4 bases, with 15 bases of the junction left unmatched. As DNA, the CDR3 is TGTGCCAGCAGCCCGCCGGGGGGACAGGGTAATTCGTACGAGCAGTACTTC. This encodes CASSPPGGQGNSYEQYF.

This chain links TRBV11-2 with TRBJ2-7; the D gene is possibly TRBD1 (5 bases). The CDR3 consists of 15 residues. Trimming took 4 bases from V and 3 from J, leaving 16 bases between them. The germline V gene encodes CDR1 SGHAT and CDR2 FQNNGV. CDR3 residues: CASSWTVQEFYEQYF. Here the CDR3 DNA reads TGTGCCAGCAGCTGGACCGTACAGGAATTCTACGAGCAGTACTTC.

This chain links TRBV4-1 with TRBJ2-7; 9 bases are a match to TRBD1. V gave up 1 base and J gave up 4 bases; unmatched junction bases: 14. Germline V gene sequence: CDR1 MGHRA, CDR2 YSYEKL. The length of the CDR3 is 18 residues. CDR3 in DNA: TGCGCCAGCAGCCAAGTTCCCGAATCACAGGGGGCGAAATACGAGCAGTACTTC. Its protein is CASSQVPESQGAKYEQYF.

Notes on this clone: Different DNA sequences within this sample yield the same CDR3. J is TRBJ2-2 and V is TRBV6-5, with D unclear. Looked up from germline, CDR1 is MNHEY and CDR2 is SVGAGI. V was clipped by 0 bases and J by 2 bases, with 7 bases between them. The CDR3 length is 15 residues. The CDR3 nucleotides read TGTGCCAGCAGTTACTCGAATCTTAACACCGGGGAGCTGTTTTTT. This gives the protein CASSYSNLNTGELFF.

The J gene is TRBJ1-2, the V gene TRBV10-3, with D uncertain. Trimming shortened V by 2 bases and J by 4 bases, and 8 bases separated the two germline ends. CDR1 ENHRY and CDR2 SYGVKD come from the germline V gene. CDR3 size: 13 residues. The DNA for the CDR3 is TGTGCCATCAGTGAGAGGGCCACCTATGGCTACACCTTC. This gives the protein CAISERATYGYTF.

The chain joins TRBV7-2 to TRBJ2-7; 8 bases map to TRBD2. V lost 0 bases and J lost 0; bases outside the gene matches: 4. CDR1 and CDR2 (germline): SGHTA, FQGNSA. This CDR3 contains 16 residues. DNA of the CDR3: TGTGCCAGCAGCTTAGCAGGCGGGAGGCCCTCCTACGAGCAGTACTTC. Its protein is CASSLAGGRPSYEQYF.

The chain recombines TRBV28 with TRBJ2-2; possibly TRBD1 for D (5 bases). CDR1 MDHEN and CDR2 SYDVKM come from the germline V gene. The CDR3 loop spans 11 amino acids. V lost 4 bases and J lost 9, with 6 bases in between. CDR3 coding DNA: TGTGCCAGCAGTTCAGGGTGGGAGCTGTTTTTT. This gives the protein CASSSGWELFF.

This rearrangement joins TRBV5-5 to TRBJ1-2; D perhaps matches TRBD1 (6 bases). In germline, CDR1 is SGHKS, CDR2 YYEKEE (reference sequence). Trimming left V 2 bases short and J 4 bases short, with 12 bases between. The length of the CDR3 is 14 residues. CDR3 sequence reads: CASSFEQGPYGYTF. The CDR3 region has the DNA TGTGCCAGCAGCTTCGAACAGGGCCCCTATGGCTACACCTTC.

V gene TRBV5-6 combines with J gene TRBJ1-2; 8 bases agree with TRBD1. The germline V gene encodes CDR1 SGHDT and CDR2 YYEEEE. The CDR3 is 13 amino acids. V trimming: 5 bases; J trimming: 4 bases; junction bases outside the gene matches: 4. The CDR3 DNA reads TGTGCCAGCAGTCAACAGGGGGTCTATGGCTACACCTTC. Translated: CASSQQGVYGYTF.

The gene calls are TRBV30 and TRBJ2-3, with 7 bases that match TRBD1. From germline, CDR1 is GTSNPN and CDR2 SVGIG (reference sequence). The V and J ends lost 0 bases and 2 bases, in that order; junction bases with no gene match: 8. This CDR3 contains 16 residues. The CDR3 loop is CAWSVGRGLPTDTQYF. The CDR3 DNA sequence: TGTGCCTGGAGTGTAGGCAGGGGGTTGCCCACAGATACGCAGTATTTT.

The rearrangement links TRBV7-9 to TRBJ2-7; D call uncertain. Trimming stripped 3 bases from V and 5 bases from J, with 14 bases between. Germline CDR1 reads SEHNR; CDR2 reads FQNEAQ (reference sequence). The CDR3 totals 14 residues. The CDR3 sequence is CASSFAWAGHEQYF. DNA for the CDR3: TGTGCCAGCAGCTTCGCCTGGGCAGGTCACGAGCAGTACTTC.

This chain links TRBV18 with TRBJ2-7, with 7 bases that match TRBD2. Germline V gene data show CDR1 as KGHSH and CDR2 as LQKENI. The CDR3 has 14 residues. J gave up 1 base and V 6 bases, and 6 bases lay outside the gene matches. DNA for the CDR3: TGTGCCAGCTCCGTCATGGGGGGGTCCTACGAGCAGTACTTC. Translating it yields CASSVMGGSYEQYF.

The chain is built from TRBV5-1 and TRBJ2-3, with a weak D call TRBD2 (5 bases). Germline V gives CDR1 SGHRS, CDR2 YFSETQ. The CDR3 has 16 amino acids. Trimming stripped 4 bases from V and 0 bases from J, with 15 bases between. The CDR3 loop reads CASSLRGSASTDTQYF. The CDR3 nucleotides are TGCGCCAGCAGCCTAAGAGGGAGTGCTAGCACAGATACGCAGTATTTT.

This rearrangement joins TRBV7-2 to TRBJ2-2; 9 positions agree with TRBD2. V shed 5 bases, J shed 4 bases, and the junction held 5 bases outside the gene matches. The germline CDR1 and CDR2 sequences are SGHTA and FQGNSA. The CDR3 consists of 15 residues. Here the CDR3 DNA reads TGTGCCAGCAGCATGACTAGCGGTGGCACCGGGGAGCTGTTTTTT. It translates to CASSMTSGGTGELFF.

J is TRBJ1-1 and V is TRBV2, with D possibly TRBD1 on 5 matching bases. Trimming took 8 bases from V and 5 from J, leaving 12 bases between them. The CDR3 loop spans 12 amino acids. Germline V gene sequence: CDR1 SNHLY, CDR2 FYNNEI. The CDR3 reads CASYLRDTEAFF. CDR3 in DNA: TGTGCCAGCTACCTCAGGGATACTGAAGCTTTCTTT.

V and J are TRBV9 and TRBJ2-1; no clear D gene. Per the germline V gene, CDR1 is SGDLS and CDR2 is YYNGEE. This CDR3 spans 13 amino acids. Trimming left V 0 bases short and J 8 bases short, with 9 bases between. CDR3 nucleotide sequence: TGTGCCAGCAGCGTAGCTACCTGGGATGAGCAGTTCTTC. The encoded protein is CASSVATWDEQFF.

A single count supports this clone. CDR3 residues: CASSQDRVSDTQYF. The CDR3 DNA reads as TGTGCCAGTAGTCAGGACAGGGTTTCAGATACGCAGTATTTT. The chain recombines TRBV19 with TRBJ2-3, with TRBD1 matching 8 bases. The CDR3 has 14 amino acids. Germline V gene sequence: CDR1 LNHDA, CDR2 SQIVND (reference sequence). V lost 5 bases and J lost 4; bases outside the gene matches: 5.

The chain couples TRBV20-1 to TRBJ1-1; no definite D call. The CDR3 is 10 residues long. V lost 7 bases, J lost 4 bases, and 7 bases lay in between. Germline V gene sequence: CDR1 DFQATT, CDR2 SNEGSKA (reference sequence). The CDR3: CSVGITEAFF. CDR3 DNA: TGCAGTGTGGGTATCACTGAAGCTTTCTTT.

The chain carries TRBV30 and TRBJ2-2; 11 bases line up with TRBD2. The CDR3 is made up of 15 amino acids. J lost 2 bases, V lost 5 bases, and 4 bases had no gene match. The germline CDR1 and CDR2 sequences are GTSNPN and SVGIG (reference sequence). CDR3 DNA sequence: TGTGCCTGGTCCGGGACTAGCGGCAACACCGGGGAGCTGTTTTTT. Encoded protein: CAWSGTSGNTGELFF.